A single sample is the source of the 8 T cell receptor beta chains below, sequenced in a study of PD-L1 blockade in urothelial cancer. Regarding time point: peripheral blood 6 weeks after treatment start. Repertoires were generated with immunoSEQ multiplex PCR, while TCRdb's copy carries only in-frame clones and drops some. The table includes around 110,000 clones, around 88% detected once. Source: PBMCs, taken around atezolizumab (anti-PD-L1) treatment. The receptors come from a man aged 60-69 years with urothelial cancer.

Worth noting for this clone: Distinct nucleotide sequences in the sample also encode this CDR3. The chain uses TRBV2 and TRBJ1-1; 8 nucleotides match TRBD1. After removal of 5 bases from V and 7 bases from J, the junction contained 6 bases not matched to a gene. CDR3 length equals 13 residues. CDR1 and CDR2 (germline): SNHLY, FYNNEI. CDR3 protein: CASSPDRVYEAFF. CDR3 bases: TGTGCCAGCAGTCCGGACAGGGTCTATGAAGCTTTCTTT.

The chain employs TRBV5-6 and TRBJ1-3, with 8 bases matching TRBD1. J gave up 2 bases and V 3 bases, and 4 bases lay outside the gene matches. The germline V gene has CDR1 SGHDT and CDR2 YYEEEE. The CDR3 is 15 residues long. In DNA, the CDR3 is TGTGCCAGCAGCTGGACAGGGAGGGCTGGAAACACCATATATTTT. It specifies CASSWTGRAGNTIYF.

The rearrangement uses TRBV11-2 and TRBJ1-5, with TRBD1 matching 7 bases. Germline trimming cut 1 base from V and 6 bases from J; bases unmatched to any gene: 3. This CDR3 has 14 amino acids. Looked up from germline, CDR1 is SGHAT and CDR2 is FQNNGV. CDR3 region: CASSLGTGGQPQHF. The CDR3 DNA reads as TGTGCCAGCAGCTTAGGGACAGGCGGTCAGCCCCAGCATTTT.

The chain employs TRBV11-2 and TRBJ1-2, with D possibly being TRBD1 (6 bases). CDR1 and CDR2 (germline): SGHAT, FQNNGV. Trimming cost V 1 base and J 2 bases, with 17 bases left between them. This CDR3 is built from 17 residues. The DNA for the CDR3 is TGTGCCAGCAGCTTAGCAATACCGGGACAAGGGAACTATGGCTACACCTTC. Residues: CASSLAIPGQGNYGYTF.

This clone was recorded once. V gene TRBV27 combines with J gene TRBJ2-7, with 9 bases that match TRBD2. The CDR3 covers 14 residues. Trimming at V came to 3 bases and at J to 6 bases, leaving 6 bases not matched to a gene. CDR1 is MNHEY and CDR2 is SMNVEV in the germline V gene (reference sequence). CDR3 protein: CASSFRGGALEQYF. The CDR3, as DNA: TGTGCCAGCAGTTTTCGCGGGGGGGCGCTCGAGCAGTACTTC.

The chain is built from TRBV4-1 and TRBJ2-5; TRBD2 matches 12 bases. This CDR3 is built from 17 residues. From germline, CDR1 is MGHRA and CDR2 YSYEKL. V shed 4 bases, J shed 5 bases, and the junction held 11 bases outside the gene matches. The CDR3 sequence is CASSLRLAGDRWETQYF. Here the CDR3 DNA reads TGCGCCAGCAGCCTCAGACTAGCGGGAGACCGGTGGGAGACCCAGTACTTC.

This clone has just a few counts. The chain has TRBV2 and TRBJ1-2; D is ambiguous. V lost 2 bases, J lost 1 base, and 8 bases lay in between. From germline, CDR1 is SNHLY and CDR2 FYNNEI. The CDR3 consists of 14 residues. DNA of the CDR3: TGTGCCAGCAGTGAACAGGCGCTTAACTATGGCTACACCTTC. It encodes CASSEQALNYGYTF.

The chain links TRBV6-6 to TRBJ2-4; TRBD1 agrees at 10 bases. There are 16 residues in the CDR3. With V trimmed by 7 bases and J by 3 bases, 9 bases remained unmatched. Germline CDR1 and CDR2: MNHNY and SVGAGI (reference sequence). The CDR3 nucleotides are TGTGCCAGCACCGGGGGACAGGGGTCGGGCAAAAACATTCAGTACTTC. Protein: CASTGGQGSGKNIQYF.